Reported below is one T cell receptor beta chain. The antigen is not known. With iRepertoire HTBI primers and Arm-PCR of CDR3 regions, TCR beta libraries were built. TCRdb processed the multiplex PCR reads anew with MiXCR; each CDR3 protein has one entry. This sample has hundreds of thousands of distinct CDR3 sequences, with 15% to 20% found just once. CDR3 size: 13 residues. Looked up from germline, CDR1 is MDHEN and CDR2 is SYDVKM. V lost 6 bases to trimming and J lost 3 bases, with 11 bases between them. The time point was: newly diagnosed GD, antithyroid drugs for less than 3 months. RNA extracted from PBMCs served as the sequencing template. American Thyroid Association guidelines defined Graves' disease diagnosis. These data originate in a study of regulatory T cells in long-lasting Graves disease. Study-level results: Persistent disease favored TRBV28, TRBJ1-2 and TRBJ2-5. Persistent Graves' patients had lower TCR diversity than newly diagnosed ones. Fewer public clonotypes were shared by new patients (around 990) than by persistent patients (2,741).

The rearrangement joins TRBV28 to TRBJ1-1; the D is unclear. The sequence came from a female donor with Graves disease. The sequences come from peripheral blood mononuclear cells (PBMCs), collected at new diagnosis, from a patient treated with antithyroid drugs. DNA for the CDR3: TGTGCCAGCAGGTCTACAGTGCACACTGAAGCTTTCTTT. Translated, it gives CASRSTVHTEAFF.